A selection of T cell receptor beta chains follows, all from one sample in a study of glioma-infiltrating T cells. TCRdb reanalysed the multiplex PCR reads using MiXCR and keeps one entry per CDR3 protein. The table shows around 350,000 distinct CDR3 sequences, with more than 35% occurring only once. The sample consisted of glioma tissue, nonneoplastic brain tissue, or PBMCs (not recorded which). The receptor source for this set is a human donor with low-grade glioma or glioblastoma, undergoing nonglioma brain surgery, or in good health (not recorded which). Each CDR3 is given with its conserved first and last residue. The order of the fields is J gene, V gene, D gene, CDR3 protein. D genes are given only for firm matches.

J gene: TRBJ2-3; V gene: TRBV28; D gene: -; CDR3 protein: CASSALRDTQYF
J gene: TRBJ1-1; V gene: TRBV7-8; D gene: TRBD1; CDR3 protein: CASSQDRGGEAFF
J gene: TRBJ2-6; V gene: TRBV14; D gene: TRBD1; CDR3 protein: CASSQVWDRSSGANVLTF
J gene: TRBJ1-2; V gene: TRBV12-3/TRBV12-4; D gene: TRBD1; CDR3 protein: CASSLGTGLNGYTF
J gene: TRBJ2-3; V gene: TRBV20-1; D gene: TRBD2; CDR3 protein: CSARLAGTDTQYF
J gene: TRBJ2-7; V gene: TRBV20-1; D gene: -; CDR3 protein: CSARWLRTPGEQYF
J gene: TRBJ2-1; V gene: TRBV6-2/TRBV6-3; D gene: -; CDR3 protein: CASRTGNSYDEQFF
J gene: TRBJ2-1; V gene: TRBV7-9; D gene: -; CDR3 protein: CASSSQGRAEQFF
J gene: TRBJ2-1; V gene: TRBV29-1; D gene: -; CDR3 protein: CSVGGYEQFF
J gene: TRBJ1-1; V gene: TRBV14; D gene: -; CDR3 protein: CASSQAPGPMNTEAFF
J gene: TRBJ2-1; V gene: TRBV7-9; D gene: -; CDR3 protein: CASSSTGSYNEQFF
J gene: TRBJ2-7; V gene: TRBV20-1; D gene: TRBD1; CDR3 protein: CSAPGTAYEQYF
J gene: TRBJ2-7; V gene: TRBV6-1; D gene: -; CDR3 protein: CASSPAALTYEQYF
J gene: TRBJ1-1; V gene: TRBV29-1; D gene: -; CDR3 protein: CSVENSGAGTEAFF
J gene: TRBJ2-7; V gene: TRBV20-1; D gene: TRBD2; CDR3 protein: CSARPAIAGLAYEQYF
J gene: TRBJ2-5; V gene: TRBV2; D gene: -; CDR3 protein: CASRANPGETQYF
J gene: TRBJ2-1; V gene: TRBV7-9; D gene: TRBD1; CDR3 protein: CASSLERATGYNEQFF
J gene: TRBJ2-7; V gene: TRBV28; D gene: -; CDR3 protein: CASPPIPSRGRSAGVDEQYF
J gene: TRBJ1-5; V gene: TRBV28; D gene: TRBD1; CDR3 protein: CASSIRWTGVLVAQHF
J gene: TRBJ1-2; V gene: TRBV24-1; D gene: -; CDR3 protein: CATSDSGRSYGYTF
J gene: TRBJ1-5; V gene: TRBV19; D gene: TRBD1; CDR3 protein: CASSVRTGGRASNQPQHF
J gene: TRBJ2-7; V gene: TRBV20-1; D gene: -; CDR3 protein: CSARDAARGYSYEQYF
J gene: TRBJ2-3; V gene: TRBV24-1; D gene: -; CDR3 protein: CATSYRDTQYF
J gene: TRBJ2-5; V gene: TRBV20-1; D gene: TRBD2; CDR3 protein: CSAPGTSGYQETQYF
J gene: TRBJ2-7; V gene: TRBV27; D gene: TRBD1; CDR3 protein: CASSTLGQGAYEQYF
J gene: TRBJ1-1; V gene: TRBV4-1; D gene: -; CDR3 protein: CASSQGRPNTEAFF
J gene: TRBJ1-4; V gene: TRBV20-1; D gene: -; CDR3 protein: CSARVAGVTTNEKLSF
J gene: TRBJ1-2; V gene: TRBV7-2; D gene: -; CDR3 protein: CASSLVLGLVYGYTF
J gene: TRBJ1-3; V gene: TRBV27; D gene: TRBD1; CDR3 protein: CASSLYGGQGDFPGNTMYF
J gene: TRBJ2-6; V gene: TRBV27; D gene: -; CDR3 protein: CASSLWQGLSGANVLTF
J gene: TRBJ1-5; V gene: TRBV4-3; D gene: -; CDR3 protein: CASSQDLTTGNQPQHF
J gene: TRBJ2-7; V gene: TRBV6-5; D gene: -; CDR3 protein: CASSYGANYEQYF
J gene: TRBJ2-3; V gene: TRBV20-1; D gene: -; CDR3 protein: CSASALTQSTDTQYF
J gene: TRBJ2-5; V gene: TRBV20-1; D gene: -; CDR3 protein: CSARGGGTETQYF
J gene: TRBJ2-3; V gene: TRBV28; D gene: -; CDR3 protein: CASTPSGERGTDTLYF
J gene: TRBJ2-7; V gene: TRBV20-1; D gene: -; CDR3 protein: CSARGGGTYEQYF
J gene: TRBJ2-3; V gene: TRBV20-1; D gene: TRBD2; CDR3 protein: CSARTPLAGFRDTQYF
J gene: TRBJ2-3; V gene: TRBV2; D gene: TRBD2; CDR3 protein: CASSENRLAESTDMQYF
J gene: TRBJ1-6; V gene: TRBV4-2; D gene: -; CDR3 protein: CASSQDPTGSLSYNSPLHF
J gene: TRBJ1-6; V gene: TRBV6-6; D gene: TRBD1; CDR3 protein: CASSYSQGAWDSPLHF
J gene: TRBJ2-7; V gene: TRBV6-2/TRBV6-3; D gene: -; CDR3 protein: CASTTGTGVYEQYF
J gene: TRBJ2-1; V gene: TRBV19; D gene: TRBD2; CDR3 protein: CASSPPRSGSRYNEQFF